The clone carrying this T cell receptor beta chain has at least ten counts. Its antigen is currently unknown. The data are from a study of T cells in Graves' hyperthyroidism and ophthalmopathy. The overall study: Specimen type is peripheral blood, collected at initial diagnosis prior to any treatment. The study's findings and limits: A model built on 13 V-J features separated ophthalmopathy from stable hyperthyroidism.

Lactation, pregnancy, other autoimmune disease or uncontrolled infection excluded patients. Clinical symptoms, serum thyroxine, TRAb, thyroid ultrasound and orbital computed tomography informed diagnoses. Amplification of TCR beta CDR3 regions was performed using RNA transcripts as template. The TCR CDR3 first-round RT-PCR relied on the HTBI primer set. TCRdb used MiXCR to reprocess the multiplex PCR reads, holding one entry per CDR3 protein. The sample yields hundreds of thousands of distinct CDR3 sequences, more than 15% seen once. The source is a woman between 18 and 30 years old with Graves' ophthalmopathy. The sequencing input was blood.

This CDR3 reads CASSLARIPGQSLTDTQYF. DNA for the CDR3: TGTGCCAGCAGCTTAGCCCGTATTCCGGGACAGAGCCTCACAGATACGCAGTATTTT. The rearrangement links TRBV7-8 to TRBJ2-3; 7 positions match TRBD1. V gave up 0 bases and J gave up 2 bases; unmatched junction bases: 14. Germline CDR1 reads SGHVS; CDR2 reads FQNEAQ. The CDR3 has 19 amino acids. The entire variable domain, with the rest obtained from reference TRBV7-8 and TRBJ2-3, is as follows: GAGVSQSPRYKVAKRGQDVALRCDPISGHVSLFWYQQALGQGPEFLTYFQNEAQLDKSGLPSDRFFAERPEGSVSTLKIQRTQQEDSAVYLCASSLARIPGQSLTDTQYFGPGTRLTVL.